The clone carrying this TCR beta chain was picked up many times. Its antigen remains unknown. Building the TCR beta libraries relied on iRepertoire HTBI primers, and CDR3 regions underwent Arm-PCR. TCRdb analysed the multiplex PCR reads with MiXCR anew, one entry per CDR3 protein. This table has roughly 560,000 distinct CDR3 sequences, around 11% appearing once. This specimen comes from a study of regulatory T cells in long-lasting Graves disease. Looking at the study overall: Freshly diagnosed Graves' patients had used antithyroid drugs for under 3 months. Broader study findings: Possibly, too few samples lowered accuracy.

Time point specified: newly diagnosed GD, antithyroid drugs for less than 3 months. Construction of the TCR library relied on RNA isolated from PBMCs. In this cohort, patients came from an endocrinology department located in Xi'an, China. Trimming took off 5 bases at V and 2 bases at J, with 13 bases between the two ends. The CDR3 has 14 amino acids. The V gene's germline CDR1 is MNHEY and CDR2 SMNVEV (reference sequence). These data were likewise used in another study, on T cells in Graves' hyperthyroidism and ophthalmopathy. That paper states: Most thyroid clonotypes that were expanded above 0.001 also turned up in blood.

The receptor's source is a woman aged 25-40 years with Graves disease. Source: peripheral blood mononuclear cells (PBMCs), taken at new diagnosis, from a patient treated with antithyroid drugs. The chain joins TRBV27 to TRBJ2-7, with unresolved D. In DNA form, the CDR3 reads TGTGCCAGCAGTCCCTGGCCGCCGGCCTACGAGCAGTACTTC. Translation gives CASSPWPPAYEQYF.